This T cell receptor beta chain came from a study of beta chain features in type 1 diabetes. Study-wide background: Healthy donors, compared against patients, showed similar age, gender and cell yields.

Findings and caveats of the study: Among all four CD4+ subsets, Type 1 diabetes patients had TCRB CDR3s that were moderately but significantly shorter. Insertions were fewer and deletions more numerous at VDJ junctions in type 1 diabetes patients.

Looked up from germline, CDR1 is SGHTA and CDR2 is FQGNSA. Trimming stripped 1 base from V and 7 bases from J, with 8 bases between. The CDR3 runs to 13 residues. TCRB transcripts that were expressed got sequenced, as all of the isolated RNA had been reverse transcribed. The assay was immunoSEQ multiplex PCR, and TCRdb's table has in-frame clones only and misses some. Of 95,000 to 150,000 clones in the sample, around 15% were seen once. Worth noting for this clone: What it recognizes is unknown.

Naive, central memory, regulatory and stem cell-like memory cells within the CD4+ compartment were sorted using CD45RO/CCR7/CD25/CD127/CD95/CD27. The rearrangement uses TRBV7-2 and TRBJ1-5, with D hard to call. The sequencing input was central memory CD4+ T cells from blood. The receptor's source is a man aged 30 to 45 with type 1 diabetes. CDR3 sequence reads: CASSLDGEQPQHF. CDR3 nucleotide sequence: TGTGCCAGCAGCTTAGACGGGGAACAGCCCCAGCATTTT.